The 12 T cell receptor beta chains presented below share a single source sample, sequenced in a study of CD4 and CD8 cells across lung adenocarcinoma regions. TCRdb called the PCR reads again in MiXCR, with one record for every CDR3 protein. The repertoire holds around 18,000 distinct CDR3 sequences, with more than 45% as singletons. Source material: CD8+ T cells from the center of a lung tumor. Source of these receptors: a female donor with lung adenocarcinoma. The CD4 and CD8 labels of this study may be unreliable.

With respect to this clonotype: A read error may account for a junction end that differs from germline. The chain uses TRBV7-2 and TRBJ2-4, with a tentative D call TRBD1 (6 bases). Germline V lookup: CDR1 SGHTA, CDR2 FQGNSA. This CDR3 spans 17 amino acids. CDR3 sequence reads: CASSSLWGRSSKNTQYF. Here the CDR3 DNA reads TGTGCCAGCAGCTCGCTCTGGGGGCGGTCGTCCAAAAACACTCAGTATTTC.

A note on this clonotype: One end of the junction fails to match germline, which may point to a read error. The chain combines TRBV4-1 with TRBJ2-3; possible D gene TRBD2, 6 bases. Germline values: CDR1 MGHRA, CDR2 YSYEKL. There are 14 residues in the CDR3. CDR3 nucleotide sequence: TGCGCCAGGAGCGGGCGCAGTGGCCAAGATACGCAGTATTTC. This sequence encodes CARSGRSGQDTQYF.

To note about this clonotype: Its ends do not fully match the called genes, so a read error is possible. The gene calls are TRBV6-1 and TRBJ2-3; weak D call: TRBD1 (5 bases). The CDR3 consists of 14 residues. Looked up from germline, CDR1 is MNHNS and CDR2 is SASEGT. This CDR3 reads CASTGPGGEETQYF. The CDR3 DNA sequence: TGTGCGAGCACAGGCCCAGGTGGCGAGGAGACGCAGTATTTT.

The V and J genes are TRBV12-3 or TRBV12-4 and TRBJ2-1; 8 positions agree with TRBD1. The CDR3 contains 14 residues. Unmatched junction bases numbered 8, after V lost 5 bases and J lost 8 bases. The CDR3 region has the DNA TGTGCCAGCAGTCCCGGACAGGGTTGGGATGAGCAGTTCTTC. This encodes CASSPGQGWDEQFF.

For the CDR3, the DNA is TGTGCCATCAGAGCTTCCGGGACAGAAGAGACCCAGTACTTC. Protein product: CAIRASGTEETQYF. The chain couples TRBV10-3 to TRBJ2-5; 7 bases map to TRBD1. Germline V gives CDR1 ENHRY, CDR2 SYGVKD. This CDR3 spans 14 amino acids. The ends lost 6 bases at V and 3 bases at J; junction bases unmatched: 7.

Remarks on this clonotype: One junction end disagrees with the germline gene, perhaps due to a read error. The genes are TRBV7-2 and TRBJ2-3; TRBD2 is a possible D gene (7 bases). The length of the CDR3 is 20 residues. CDR1 is SGHTA, CDR2 FQGNSA, per germline. CDR3 amino acids: CASSLAGGGGGSCGQDTQYF. The CDR3 coding sequence is TGTGCCAGCAGCTTAGCTGGCGGGGGCGGCGGGTCCTGTGGCCAAGATACCCAGTATTTC.

The rearrangement joins TRBV4-2 to TRBJ2-1, with D perhaps TRBD1 or TRBD2 (6 bases each). The CDR3 contains 17 residues. The germline gives CDR1 LGHNA, CDR2 YNFKEQ. V was shortened by 0 bases and J by 0 bases, with 12 bases between the two germline ends. The DNA for the CDR3 is TGTGCCAGCAGCCAAGATCTCCGGGGGCTCTCCTACAATGAGCAGTTCTTC. Translation gives CASSQDLRGLSYNEQFF.

There are a few counts of this clonotype. V is TRBV6-5 and J is TRBJ2-2; the match to TRBD2 covers 8 bases. Germline CDR1 MNHEY, CDR2 SVGAGI. The CDR3 length is 15 residues. With V trimmed by 4 bases and J by 4 bases, 5 bases remained unmatched. CDR3 in amino acids: CASSFGGAGTGELFF. The CDR3, as DNA: TGTGCCAGCAGTTTCGGGGGGGCGGGCACCGGGGAGCTGTTTTTT.

The chain uses TRBV6-5 and TRBJ1-6, with 8 bases fitting TRBD1. J was trimmed by 1 base and V by 5 bases; bases with no gene match: 4. Germline V gene lookup returns CDR1 MNHEY and CDR2 SVGAGI. The CDR3 consists of 16 residues. The CDR3 coding sequence is TGTGCCAGCAGTAACAGGGGGGGATCCTATAATTCACCCCTCCACTTT. Translation gives CASSNRGGSYNSPLHF.

This chain joins TRBV6-5 and TRBJ2-1; maybe TRBD2 (5 bases). The better agreement between TRBJ2-7 and the DNA end casts doubt on the J call. Per germline, CDR1 MNHEY and CDR2 SVGAGI. The CDR3 is made up of 16 amino acids. As DNA, the CDR3 is TGTGCCAGCAGTTACTGGGGTGCTGGGCGACGGGGCGAGCAGTACTTC. Translation: CASSYWGAGRRGEQYF.

Only a few counts were recorded for this clonotype. The chain is built from TRBV6-1 and TRBJ2-5, with 7 bases lining up with TRBD2. The last part of the DNA fits TRBJ2-7 better; the J call may be wrong. CDR1 MNHNS and CDR2 SASEGT come from the germline V gene. The CDR3 runs 13 residues. This chain's CDR3 is CASSRTSSGEQYF. DNA for the CDR3: TGTGCCAGCAGTAGGACTAGTTCGGGCGAGCAGTACTTC.

The rearrangement uses TRBV3-1 and TRBJ2-6; D is ambiguous. The CDR3 is made up of 15 amino acids. V was clipped by 1 base and J by 2 bases, with 6 bases between them. Germline V lookup: CDR1 LGHDT, CDR2 YNNKEL (reference sequence). Here the CDR3 DNA reads TGTGCCAGCAGCCAAGTTTTCACTGGGGCCAACGTCCTGACTTTC. It encodes CASSQVFTGANVLTF.